Listed below are T cell receptor beta chains from one sample, sequenced in a study of blood T cell repertoires in COVID-19. Some clones are missing from TCRdb's copy, which holds only in-frame ones; the method was immunoSEQ multiplex PCR. The sample has approximately 61,000 clones; around 81% are singletons. Sequencing was done on a sample of peripheral blood. Receptor source: a man between 65 and 85 years old with acute or convalescent COVID-19. The CDR3 runs from the conserved cysteine through the conserved F or W. The D gene is left open where the match is weak. Clone size is not always given. Where it is, it says once, few, many or a class for expanded clones.

D | size | J | V | CDR3 | DNA
TRBD1 | NA | TRBJ1-4 | TRBV2 | CASSWDRTNEKLFF | TGTGCCAGCAGTTGGGACAGGACTAATGAAAAACTGTTTTTT
TRBD1 | NA | TRBJ2-5 | TRBV28 | CASSLVTGVETQYF | TGTGCCAGCAGTTTAGTTACAGGGGTAGAGACCCAGTACTTC
TRBD1 | NA | TRBJ2-1 | TRBV5-1 | CASSYTFGQGARDEQFF | TGCGCCAGCAGTTATACTTTCGGACAGGGGGCCCGAGATGAGCAGTTCTTC
TRBD1 | once | TRBJ1-5 | TRBV14 | CASSQQGGSNQPQHF | TGTGCCAGCAGCCAGCAGGGGGGAAGCAATCAGCCCCAGCATTTT
NA | NA | TRBJ2-2 | TRBV6-1 | CASSEKRGTGELFF | TGTGCCAGCAGTGAAAAAAGGGGCACCGGGGAGCTGTTTTTT
NA | NA | TRBJ2-7 | TRBV6-5 | CASSYGQALEQYF | TGTGCCAGCAGTTACGGGCAGGCCCTCGAGCAGTACTTC
TRBD1 | NA | TRBJ1-5 | TRBV10-1 | CASRRQGQGHSNQPQHF | TGCGCCAGCAGGAGACAGGGACAAGGCCATAGCAATCAGCCCCAGCATTTT
TRBD2 | NA | TRBJ2-5 | TRBV5-4 | CASSLGGSGGLQETQYF | TGTGCCAGCAGCTTGGGTGGCAGCGGGGGCTTACAAGAGACCCAGTACTTC
TRBD2 | NA | TRBJ2-3 | TRBV27 | CASSLSASGASTDTQYF | TGTGCCAGCAGTTTATCGGCTAGCGGGGCGTCCACAGATACGCAGTATTTT
NA | NA | TRBJ1-6 | TRBV5-4 | CASSLDLERAGNSPLHF | TGTGCCAGCAGCTTGGATCTGGAGAGGGCTGGAAATTCACCCCTCCACTTT
NA | NA | TRBJ1-1 | TRBV3-1/TRBV3-2 | CASSQAGDGTEAFF | TGTGCCAGCAGCCAAGCCGGGGATGGCACTGAAGCTTTCTTT
NA | once | TRBJ2-1 | TRBV20-1 | CSARGKFF | TGCAGTGCTAGAGGTAAGTTCTTC
NA | NA | TRBJ2-5 | TRBV5-1 | CASSLEGWETQYF | TGCGCCAGCAGCTTGGAGGGGTGGGAGACCCAGTACTTC
TRBD1 | NA | TRBJ1-1 | TRBV28 | CASSSRDRGNTEAFF | TGTGCCAGCAGCTCCCGGGACAGGGGGAACACTGAAGCTTTCTTT
NA | NA | TRBJ1-5 | TRBV7-8 | CASSLIPRDIGNQPQHF | TGTGCCAGCAGCTTAATCCCCCGGGACATAGGAAATCAGCCCCAGCATTTT
TRBD1 | NA | TRBJ2-7 | TRBV2 | CASRTGHDEQYF | TGTGCCAGTAGGACAGGGCACGACGAGCAGTACTTC
NA | NA | TRBJ1-3 | TRBV28 | CASSSGQDNTIYF | TGTGCCAGCAGTTCGGGACAAGACAACACCATATATTTT
TRBD2 | NA | TRBJ2-3 | TRBV2 | CASSAIPGTSGAYSTDTQYF | TGTGCCAGCAGTGCCATCCCCGGGACTAGCGGGGCCTATAGCACAGATACGCAGTATTTT
NA | NA | TRBJ2-3 | TRBV9 | CASSVSLTDTQYF | TGTGCCAGCAGCGTCTCCCTAACAGATACGCAGTATTTT
NA | NA | TRBJ1-4 | TRBV2 | CASSEEGGGRVSF | TGTGCCAGCAGTGAAGAGGGGGGGGGTCGAGTTTCTTTT
TRBD1 | NA | TRBJ1-6 | TRBV5-5 | CASSPTGMRNSPLHF | TGTGCCAGCAGCCCGACAGGGATGAGAAATTCACCCCTCCACTTT
TRBD2 | few | TRBJ2-1 | TRBV10-3 | CAISPGTSGFNEQFF | TGTGCCATCAGTCCCGGGACTAGCGGGTTCAATGAGCAGTTCTTC
TRBD1 | NA | TRBJ1-2 | TRBV5-6 | CASSPIRGDYGYTF | TGTGCCAGCAGCCCTATCAGGGGGGACTATGGCTACACCTTC
NA | NA | TRBJ2-7 | TRBV5-1 | CASSLGNSASYEQYF | TGCGCCAGCAGCTTGGGAAACAGTGCCTCCTACGAGCAGTACTTC
NA | NA | TRBJ1-2 | TRBV12-3/TRBV12-4 | CASSSPREYGYTF | TGTGCCAGCAGTTCCCCCCGGGAATATGGCTACACCTTC
TRBD1 | NA | TRBJ1-4 | TRBV3-1/TRBV3-2 | CASSAVRDRGRNNEKLFF | TGTGCCAGCAGCGCGGTCCGGGACAGGGGGCGAAATAATGAAAAACTGTTTTTT
NA | NA | TRBJ1-2 | TRBV5-1 | CASSHAEVNYGYTF | TGCGCCAGCAGCCACGCGGAGGTGAACTATGGCTACACCTTC